A single sample gave rise to the 5 T cell receptor beta chains below, sequenced in a study of breast tumors, draining lymph nodes, adjacent tissues. From the multiplex PCR reads, TCRdb called clonotypes with MiXCR, one entry per CDR3 protein. The repertoire holds 70,000 to 95,000 distinct CDR3 sequences, with about 21% as singletons. Axillary draining lymph nodes of breast cancer patients supplied the node samples. The sample was axillary lymph node tissue. These receptors all come from a female donor with breast cancer. Some clones in this sample may be carry-over from other donors' samples.

In the case of this clonotype: Given a much more abundant clone one base away, this may be a read error. The CDR3, as DNA: TGTGCCAGCAGTTCGCACGGACGGGGGGCGCTCAATCAGCCCCAGCATTTT. Translated: CASSSHGRGALNQPQHF. The rearrangement joins TRBV6-1 to TRBJ1-5; D might be TRBD1 (6 bases). The V and J ends lost 5 bases and 3 bases respectively, with 20 bases between them. The CDR3 loop spans 17 amino acids. CDR1 is MNHNS and CDR2 is SASEGT in the germline V gene.

This clonotype appeared many times. The chain joins TRBV5-1 to TRBJ2-5, with TRBD1 matching over 8 bases. This CDR3 has 14 residues. J lost 4 bases, V lost 7 bases, and 9 bases had no gene match. The V gene's germline CDR1 is SGHRS and CDR2 YFSETQ. The DNA for the CDR3 is TGCGCCAGCGGATTACGAACAGGGGGAGAGACCCAGTACTTC. It translates to CASGLRTGGETQYF.

This clonotype was seen at least ten times. The chain couples TRBV4-1 to TRBJ2-3; 9 bases line up with TRBD1. The CDR3 covers 16 residues. Germline CDR1 reads MGHRA; CDR2 reads YSYEKL. V trimming: 3 bases; J trimming: 4 bases; junction bases outside the gene matches: 8. For the CDR3, the DNA is TGCGCCAGCAGCCAGTTCGGGACAGGGTACGCAGATACGCAGTATTTT. Amino acid sequence: CASSQFGTGYADTQYF.

The chain uses TRBV27 and TRBJ2-5, with unresolved D. Trimming left V 6 bases short and J 4 bases short, with 12 bases between. The V gene's germline CDR1 is MNHEY and CDR2 SMNVEV (reference sequence). The CDR3 is made up of 13 amino acids. As DNA, the CDR3 is TGTGCCAGCAGCCGGAAGGAGAGAGAGACCCAGTACTTC. Its translation: CASSRKERETQYF.

This clonotype was counted at least ten times. The CDR3 DNA is TGCAGTGCTAGAGATCCCCAGCAGGGGCGTTACGAGCAGTACTTC. Translating it yields CSARDPQQGRYEQYF. J is TRBJ2-7 and V is TRBV20-1; the D gene is possibly TRBD1 (6 bases). Trimming took 0 bases from V and 4 from J, leaving 16 bases between them. CDR1 is DFQATT, CDR2 SNEGSKA, per germline (reference sequence). The CDR3 has 15 residues.